This TCR beta chain was retrieved from a study of shared clonotypes between healthy human individuals. Study-level findings and limits: The diversity represented, both genetic and in exposure history, was limited by few donors.

The deep-level immunoSEQ assay was used. Sorted-subset replicate PCRs used about 190 ng of genomic DNA. This amount corresponded to tens of thousands of T cell genomes. Profiled with immunoSEQ multiplex PCR; TCRdb holds only in-frame clones, not every one. The sample yields roughly 2.5 million clones, approximately 90% seen once. About this clone itself: Its antigen remains unknown. The same CDR3 can be traced to other DNA sequences in this sample.

V was pared by 4 bases and J by 1 base, with 9 bases between. Germline V CDR1 and CDR2: SGHRS, YFSETQ. The CDR3 consists of 14 residues. The sequence derives from a man in his late teens or twenties in good health. The chain couples TRBV5-1 to TRBJ1-5, with a tentative D call TRBD1 (6 bases). Specimen: naive CD4+ T cells sorted from blood. The subset denotes: CD45RA+ positively selected. CDR3 bases: TGCGCCAGCAGCCTAGGGGGGAGCAATCAGCCCCAGCATTTT. Translated, it gives CASSLGGSNQPQHF.